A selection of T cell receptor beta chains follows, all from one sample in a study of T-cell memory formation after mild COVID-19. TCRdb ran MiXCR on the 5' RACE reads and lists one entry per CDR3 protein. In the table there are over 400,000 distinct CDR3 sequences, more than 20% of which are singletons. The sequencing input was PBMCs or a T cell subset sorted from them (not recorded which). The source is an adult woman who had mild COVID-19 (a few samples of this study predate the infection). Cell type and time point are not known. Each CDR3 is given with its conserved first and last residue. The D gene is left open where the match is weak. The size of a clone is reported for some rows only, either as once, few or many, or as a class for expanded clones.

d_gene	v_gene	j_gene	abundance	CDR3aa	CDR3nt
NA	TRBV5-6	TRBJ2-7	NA	CASSSYGSSYEQYF	TGTGCCAGCAGCAGCTATGGAAGCTCCTACGAGCAGTACTTC
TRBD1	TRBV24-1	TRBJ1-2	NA	CATSGGQGATGYTF	TGTGCCACCAGTGGGGGACAGGGAGCCACAGGCTACACCTTC
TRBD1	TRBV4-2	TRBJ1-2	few	CASSQPGQVSWGYTF	TGTGCCAGCAGCCAGCCGGGACAGGTGTCCTGGGGCTACACCTTC
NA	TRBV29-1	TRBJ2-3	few	CSALGRPPTDTQYF	TGCAGCGCCCTGGGAAGGCCTCCCACAGATACGCAGTATTTT
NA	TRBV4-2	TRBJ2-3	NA	CASSQDHHTQYF	TGTGCCAGCAGCCAAGATCACCATACGCAGTATTTT
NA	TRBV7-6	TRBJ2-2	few	CASSLGTNPGELFF	TGTGCCAGCAGCTTAGGGACAAATCCCGGGGAGCTGTTTTTT
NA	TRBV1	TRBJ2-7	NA	CTSSPGTSEGYEQYF	TGCACCAGCAGCCCAGGGACTAGCGAGGGCTACGAGCAGTACTTC
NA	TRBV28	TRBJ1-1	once	CASSNDGPMNTEAFF	TGTGCCAGCAGTAATGACGGACCCATGAACACTGAAGCTTTCTTT
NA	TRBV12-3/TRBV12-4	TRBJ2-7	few	CASSTWGQYF	TGTGCCAGCAGTACTTGGGGGCAGTACTTC
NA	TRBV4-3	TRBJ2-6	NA	CASSQDGWVSGANVLTF	TGCGCCAGCAGCCAAGATGGGTGGGTCTCTGGGGCCAACGTCCTGACTTTC
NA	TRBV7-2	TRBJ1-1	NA	CASTLDSYLAEAFF	TGTGCCAGCACCCTCGACAGTTATCTAGCTGAAGCTTTCTTT
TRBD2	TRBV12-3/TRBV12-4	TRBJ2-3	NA	CASSFPLKGLAGTQYF	TGTGCCAGCAGTTTCCCTCTGAAAGGACTAGCGGGAACGCAGTATTTT
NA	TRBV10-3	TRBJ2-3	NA	CAISDPALKLGDTQYF	TGTGCCATCAGCGATCCGGCCCTCAAGCTAGGGGATACGCAGTATTTT
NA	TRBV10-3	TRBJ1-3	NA	CAISVRGPGNTIYF	TGTGCCATCAGTGTAAGGGGCCCCGGAAACACCATATATTTT
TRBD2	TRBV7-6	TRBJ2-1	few	CASSLDPGLGSPNEQFF	TGTGCCAGCAGCTTGGATCCGGGACTAGGGTCCCCCAATGAGCAGTTCTTC
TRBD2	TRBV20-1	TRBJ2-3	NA	CSAPVVAGGGSTDTQYF	TGCAGTGCTCCGGTGGTAGCGGGGGGAGGGAGCACAGATACGCAGTATTTT
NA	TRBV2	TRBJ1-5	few	CASKIQSSNQPQHF	TGTGCCAGCAAGATACAGTCTAGCAATCAGCCCCAGCATTTT
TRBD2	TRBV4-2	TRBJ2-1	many	CASSRGLAGGLGMNEQFF	TGTGCCAGCAGCCGAGGACTAGCGGGGGGCCTCGGGATGAATGAGCAGTTCTTC
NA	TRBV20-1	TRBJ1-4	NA	CSAQEGGATNEKLFF	TGCAGTGCCCAGGAAGGGGGAGCAACTAATGAAAAACTGTTTTTT
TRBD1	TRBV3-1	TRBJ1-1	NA	CASSQDGTGNTEAFF	TGTGCCAGCAGCCAAGATGGGACAGGGAACACTGAAGCTTTCTTT
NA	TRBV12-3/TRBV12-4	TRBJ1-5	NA	CASSLASGSAGPQHF	TGTGCCAGCAGTTTAGCCTCAGGGTCTGCGGGTCCCCAGCATTTT
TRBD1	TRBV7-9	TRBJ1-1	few	CASSSGQGRLGTEAFF	TGTGCCAGCAGCTCAGGACAGGGGCGTTTGGGCACTGAAGCTTTCTTT
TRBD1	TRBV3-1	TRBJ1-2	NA	CASSPGQDGYREGYTF	TGTGCCAGCAGCCCCGGACAGGATGGGTATAGAGAGGGCTACACCTTC
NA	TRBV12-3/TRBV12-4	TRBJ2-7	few	CASSLGGLPYEQYF	TGTGCCAGCAGTTTAGGCGGACTCCCCTACGAGCAGTACTTC
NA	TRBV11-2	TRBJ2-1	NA	CASSPRSAAIKNEQFF	TGTGCCAGCAGCCCTCGATCGGCTGCCATTAAAAATGAGCAGTTCTTC
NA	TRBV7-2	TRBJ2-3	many	CASSLQSGTSTDTQYF	TGTGCCAGCAGCTTACAATCAGGGACTAGCACAGATACGCAGTATTTT
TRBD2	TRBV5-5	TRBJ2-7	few	CASSHDPGLAGEQYF	TGTGCCAGCAGCCACGACCCGGGACTAGCTGGCGAGCAGTACTTC
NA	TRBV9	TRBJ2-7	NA	CASSPSLTSLDEQYF	TGTGCCAGCAGCCCCAGCTTGACCAGTCTGGACGAGCAGTACTTC
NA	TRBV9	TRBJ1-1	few	CASSVGVGDRTEAFF	TGTGCCAGCAGCGTAGGGGTCGGTGATAGGACTGAAGCTTTCTTT
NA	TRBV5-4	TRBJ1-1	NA	CASSLNREVGTEAFF	TGTGCCAGCAGCTTAAACAGGGAAGTGGGCACTGAAGCTTTCTTT
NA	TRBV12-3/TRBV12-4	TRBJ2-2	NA	CASSSSTGTFRELFF	TGTGCCAGCAGTTCATCCACCGGGACTTTTAGGGAGCTGTTTTTT
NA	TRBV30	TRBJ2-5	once	CAWIPPGQETQYF	TGTGCCTGGATCCCCCCCGGCCAAGAGACCCAGTACTTC
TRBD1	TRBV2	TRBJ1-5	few	CASKQGVNQPQHF	TGTGCCAGCAAGCAGGGGGTAAATCAGCCCCAGCATTTT
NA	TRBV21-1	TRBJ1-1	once	CDPQGGRTEAFF	TGTGATCCACAGGGAGGGAGGACTGAAGCTTTCTTT